What follows is one T cell receptor beta chain and its context. Its antigen is undetermined. This specimen belongs to a study of CD8 T cells in Susac syndrome. When the RNA was reverse transcribed, random hexamers were used with an input of about 0.45 to 1 ug. By means of immunoSEQ multiplex PCR, TCR beta CDR3 spanning 54 Vbeta and 13 Jbeta underwent amplification. Each CDR3 protein gets one entry after TCRdb re-called the immunoSEQ multiplex PCR reads with MiXCR. There are around 300,000 distinct CDR3 sequences in the sample; 92% occur only once, and over 0.05% lies in the top ten. General study results and limits: The study's TCR sequencing and HLA analysis drew on a certain number of individuals. That number was acknowledged as relatively small.

Losses at the gene ends were 0 bases for V and 4 bases for J; bases not matched to a gene: 6. The length of the CDR3 is 17 residues. Germline V lookup: CDR1 SGHTA, CDR2 FQGTGA. Sequenced material: CD4+ T cells from PBMCs. The genes are TRBV7-3 and TRBJ2-3; 11 bases line up with TRBD2. This TCR came from a human donor with multiple sclerosis. CDR3 DNA sequence: TGTGCCAGCAGCTTAACGGGTGTAGCGGGGGGGGCAGATACGCAGTATTTT. This codes for CASSLTGVAGGADTQYF.